This TCR beta chain originates from a study of blood T cell repertoires in COVID-19. For the study at large: The samples span acute and convalescent COVID-19 from the United States, Italy and Spain. PBMCs, B-cell-depleted T cells, or T cells were the source of the cDNA or gDNA that made up the material.

The CDR3 has 16 residues. Germline assignment: CDR1 LGHDT and CDR2 YNNKEL (reference sequence). V dropped 4 bases and J dropped 1; count of bases not matched to a gene: 8. Original handling: The assay estimated nucleated cells by amplifying reference gene primers. Assay: immunoSEQ multiplex PCR; the TCRdb copy retains only in-frame clones and omits some. V and J calls and clone size come straight from that table; D and trimming were deduced from the DNA. The sample shows roughly 100,000 clones, under 80% of them seen only once. The specimen was peripheral blood. J is TRBJ1-2 and V is TRBV3-1 (or the pseudogene TRBV3-2), with 8 bases matching TRBD1. The clonotype comes from a woman aged 70-85 years with acute or convalescent COVID-19. CDR3 in amino acids: CASSPTLGQGNYGYTF. The CDR3 DNA is TGTGCCAGCAGCCCGACTCTAGGACAGGGTAACTATGGCTACACCTTC.